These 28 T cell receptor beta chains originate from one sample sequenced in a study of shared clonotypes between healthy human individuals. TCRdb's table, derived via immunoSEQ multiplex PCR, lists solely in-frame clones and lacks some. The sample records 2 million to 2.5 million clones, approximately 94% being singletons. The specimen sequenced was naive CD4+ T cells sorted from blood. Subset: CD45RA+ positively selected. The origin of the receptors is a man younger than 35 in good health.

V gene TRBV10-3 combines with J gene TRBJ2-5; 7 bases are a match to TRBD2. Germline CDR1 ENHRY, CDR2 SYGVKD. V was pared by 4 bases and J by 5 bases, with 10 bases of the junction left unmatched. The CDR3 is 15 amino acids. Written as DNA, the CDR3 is TGTGCCATCAGTGGGCGGGGGAATGAATTGGAGACCCAGTACTTC. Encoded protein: CAISGRGNELETQYF.

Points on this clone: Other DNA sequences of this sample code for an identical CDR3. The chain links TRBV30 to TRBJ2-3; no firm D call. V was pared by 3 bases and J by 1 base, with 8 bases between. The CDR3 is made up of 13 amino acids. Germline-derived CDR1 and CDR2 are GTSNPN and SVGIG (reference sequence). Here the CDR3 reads CAWSNQGTDTQYF. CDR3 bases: TGTGCCTGGAGCAACCAGGGCACAGATACGCAGTATTTT.

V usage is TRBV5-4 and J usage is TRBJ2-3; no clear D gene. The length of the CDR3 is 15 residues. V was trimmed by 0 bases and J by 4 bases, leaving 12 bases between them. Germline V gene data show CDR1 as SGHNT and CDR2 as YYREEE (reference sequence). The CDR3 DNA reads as TGTGCCAGCAGCTTGGAAGGGAATCGCGCAGATACGCAGTATTTT. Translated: CASSLEGNRADTQYF.

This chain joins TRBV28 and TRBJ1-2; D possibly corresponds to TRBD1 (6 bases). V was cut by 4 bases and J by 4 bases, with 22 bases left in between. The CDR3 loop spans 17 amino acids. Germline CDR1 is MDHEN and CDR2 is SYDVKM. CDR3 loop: CASSSSGLRGNGYGYTF. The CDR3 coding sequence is TGTGCCAGCAGTTCCTCCGGACTTAGGGGGAACGGCTATGGCTACACCTTC.

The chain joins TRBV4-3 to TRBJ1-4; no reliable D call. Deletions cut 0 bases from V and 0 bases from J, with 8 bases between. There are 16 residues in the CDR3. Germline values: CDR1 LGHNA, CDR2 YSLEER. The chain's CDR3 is CASSQERVTTNEKLFF. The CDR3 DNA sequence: TGCGCCAGCAGCCAAGAGCGGGTTACAACTAATGAAAAACTGTTTTTT.

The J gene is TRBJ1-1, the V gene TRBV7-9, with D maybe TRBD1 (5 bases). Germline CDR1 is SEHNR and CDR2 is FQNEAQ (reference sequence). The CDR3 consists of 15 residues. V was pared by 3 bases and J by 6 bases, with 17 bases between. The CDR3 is CASSFGSGLGAEAFF. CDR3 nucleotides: TGTGCCAGCAGCTTCGGGTCGGGCCTGGGGGCTGAAGCTTTCTTT.

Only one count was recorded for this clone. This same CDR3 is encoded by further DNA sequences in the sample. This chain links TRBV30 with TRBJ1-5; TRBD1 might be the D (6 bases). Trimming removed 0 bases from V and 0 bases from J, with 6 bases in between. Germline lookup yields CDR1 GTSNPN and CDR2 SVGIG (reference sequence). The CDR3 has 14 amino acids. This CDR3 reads CAWSVRGSNQPQHF. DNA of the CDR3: TGTGCCTGGAGTGTCAGGGGTAGCAATCAGCCCCAGCATTTT.

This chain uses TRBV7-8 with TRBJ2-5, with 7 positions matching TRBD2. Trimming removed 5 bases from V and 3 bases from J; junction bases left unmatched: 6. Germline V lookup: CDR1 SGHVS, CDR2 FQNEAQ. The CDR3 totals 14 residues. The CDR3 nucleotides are TGTGCCAGCAGCCCCCCTAGCGGAGAAGAGACCCAGTACTTC. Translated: CASSPPSGEETQYF.

CDR3: CASSQRTDSYEQYF. The CDR3 region has the DNA TGTGCCAGCAGCCAAAGGACGGACTCCTACGAGCAGTACTTC. The chain joins TRBV5-4 to TRBJ2-7; D is unresolved. Germline-derived CDR1 and CDR2 are SGHNT and YYREEE (reference sequence). The germline V and J ends were trimmed by 4 bases and 0 bases, with 11 bases remaining between them. This CDR3 region has 14 residues.

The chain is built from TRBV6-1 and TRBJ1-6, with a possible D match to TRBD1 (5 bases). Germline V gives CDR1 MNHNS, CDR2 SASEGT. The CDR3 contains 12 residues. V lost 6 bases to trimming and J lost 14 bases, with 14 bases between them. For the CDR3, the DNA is TGTGCCAGCAGCCCCGGGGCAGCTGCCCTCCACTTT. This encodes CASSPGAAALHF.

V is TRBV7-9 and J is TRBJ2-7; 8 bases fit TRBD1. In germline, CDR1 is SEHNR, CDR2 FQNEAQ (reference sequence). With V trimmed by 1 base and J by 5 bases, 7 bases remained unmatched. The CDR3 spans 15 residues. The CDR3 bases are TGTGCCAGCAGCTTAGGGGACAGGACGCCGGACGAGCAGTACTTC. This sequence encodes CASSLGDRTPDEQYF. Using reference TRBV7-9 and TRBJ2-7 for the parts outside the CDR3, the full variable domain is DTGVSQNPRHKITKRGQNVTFRCDPISEHNRLYWYRQTLGQGPEFLTYFQNEAQLEKSRLLSDRFSAERPKGSFSTLEIQRTEQGDSAMYLCASSLGDRTPDEQYFGPGTRLTVT.

CDR3 region: CASSDSRGQGALDQPQHF. Here the CDR3 DNA reads TGTGCCAGCAGTGATTCTCGGGGACAGGGGGCGCTTGATCAGCCCCAGCATTTT. The V call is TRBV2, the J call TRBJ1-5; TRBD1 matches 12 bases. This CDR3 is built from 18 residues. From germline, CDR1 is SNHLY and CDR2 FYNNEI. V dropped 3 bases and J dropped 5; count of bases not matched to a gene: 11.

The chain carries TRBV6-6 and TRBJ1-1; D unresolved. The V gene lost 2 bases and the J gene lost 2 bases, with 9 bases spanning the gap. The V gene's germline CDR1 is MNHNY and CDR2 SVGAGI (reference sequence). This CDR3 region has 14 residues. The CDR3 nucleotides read TGTGCCAGCAGTTACAGGTCAGAAAACACTGAAGCTTTCTTT. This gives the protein CASSYRSENTEAFF.

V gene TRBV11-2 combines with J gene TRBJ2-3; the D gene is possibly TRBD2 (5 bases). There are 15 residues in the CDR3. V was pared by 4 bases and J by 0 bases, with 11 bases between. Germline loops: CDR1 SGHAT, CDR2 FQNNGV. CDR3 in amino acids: CASSSQRTSTDTQYF. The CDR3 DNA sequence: TGTGCCAGCAGCTCACAGCGGACTAGCACAGATACGCAGTATTTT. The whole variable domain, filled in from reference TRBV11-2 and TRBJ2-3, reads EAGVAQSPRYKIIEKRQSVAFWCNPISGHATLYWYQQILGQGPKLLIQFQNNGVVDDSQLPKDRFSAERLKGVDSTLKIQPAKLEDSAVYLCASSSQRTSTDTQYFGPGTRLTVL.

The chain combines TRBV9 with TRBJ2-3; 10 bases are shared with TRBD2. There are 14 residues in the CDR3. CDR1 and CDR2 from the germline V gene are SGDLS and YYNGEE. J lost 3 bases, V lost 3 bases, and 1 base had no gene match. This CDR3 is CASSDSGRTDTQYF. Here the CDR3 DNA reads TGTGCCAGCAGCGATAGCGGGAGGACAGATACGCAGTATTTT.

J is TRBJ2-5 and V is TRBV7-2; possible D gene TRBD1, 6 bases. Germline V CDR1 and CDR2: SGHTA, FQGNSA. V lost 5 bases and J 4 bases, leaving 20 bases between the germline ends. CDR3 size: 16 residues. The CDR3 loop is CASSPRARGPGETQYF. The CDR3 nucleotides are TGTGCCAGCAGCCCCCGCGCCAGGGGTCCGGGAGAGACCCAGTACTTC.

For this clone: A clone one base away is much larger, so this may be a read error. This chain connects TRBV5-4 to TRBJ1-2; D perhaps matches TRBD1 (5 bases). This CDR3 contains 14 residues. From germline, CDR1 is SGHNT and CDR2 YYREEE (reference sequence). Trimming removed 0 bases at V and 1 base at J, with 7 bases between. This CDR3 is CASSLARDNYGYTF. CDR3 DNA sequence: TGTGCCAGCAGCTTGGCCAGGGATAACTATGGCTACACCTTC.

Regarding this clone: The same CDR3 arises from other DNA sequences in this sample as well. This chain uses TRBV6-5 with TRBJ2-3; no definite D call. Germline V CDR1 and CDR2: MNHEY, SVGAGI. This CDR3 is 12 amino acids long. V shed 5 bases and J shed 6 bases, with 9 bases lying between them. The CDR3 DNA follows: TGTGCCAGCAGTCGGGCTGGGGATACGCAGTATTTT. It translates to CASSRAGDTQYF.

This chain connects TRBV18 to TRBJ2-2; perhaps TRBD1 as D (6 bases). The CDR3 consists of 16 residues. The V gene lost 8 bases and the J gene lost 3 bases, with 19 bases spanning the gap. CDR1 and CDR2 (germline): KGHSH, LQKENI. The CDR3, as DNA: TGTGCCAGCACCGCCGGGCAGGGGCTGTACACCGGGGAGCTGTTTTTT. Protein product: CASTAGQGLYTGELFF.

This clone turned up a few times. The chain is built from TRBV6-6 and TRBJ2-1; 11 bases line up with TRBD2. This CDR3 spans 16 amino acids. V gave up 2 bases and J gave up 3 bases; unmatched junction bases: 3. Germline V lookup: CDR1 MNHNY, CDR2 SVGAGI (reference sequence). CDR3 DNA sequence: TGTGCCAGCAGTTACCCCGGGACTAGCGGCTACAATGAGCAGTTCTTC. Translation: CASSYPGTSGYNEQFF.

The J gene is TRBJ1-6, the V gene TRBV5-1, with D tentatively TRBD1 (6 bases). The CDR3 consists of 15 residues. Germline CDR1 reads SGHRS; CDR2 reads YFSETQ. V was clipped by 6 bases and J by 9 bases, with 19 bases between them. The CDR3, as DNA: TGCGCCAGCACCGGAACAGGGACCGTTTCTTCACCCCTCCACTTT. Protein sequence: CASTGTGTVSSPLHF.

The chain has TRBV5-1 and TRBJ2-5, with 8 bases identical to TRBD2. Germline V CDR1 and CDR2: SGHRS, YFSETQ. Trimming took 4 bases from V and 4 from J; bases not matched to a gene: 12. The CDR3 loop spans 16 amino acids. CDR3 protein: CASSRIAGLGRETQYF. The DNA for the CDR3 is TGCGCCAGCAGCCGGATAGCGGGGCTGGGTCGAGAGACCCAGTACTTC.

The chain's CDR3 is CASSQTGGEGTGELFF. CDR3 nucleotides: TGTGCCAGCAGCCAGACAGGGGGCGAGGGCACCGGGGAGCTGTTTTTT. The chain combines TRBV5-4 with TRBJ2-2; 10 bases are shared with TRBD1. The CDR3 is made up of 16 amino acids. V dropped 4 bases and J dropped 4; count of bases not matched to a gene: 7. Germline V CDR1 and CDR2: SGHNT, YYREEE (reference sequence).

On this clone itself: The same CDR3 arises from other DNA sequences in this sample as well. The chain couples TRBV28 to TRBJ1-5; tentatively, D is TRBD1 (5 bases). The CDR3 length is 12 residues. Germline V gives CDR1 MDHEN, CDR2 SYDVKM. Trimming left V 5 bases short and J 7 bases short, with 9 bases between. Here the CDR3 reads CASSQRGQPQHF. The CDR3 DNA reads TGTGCCAGCAGTCAAAGGGGCCAGCCCCAGCATTTT.

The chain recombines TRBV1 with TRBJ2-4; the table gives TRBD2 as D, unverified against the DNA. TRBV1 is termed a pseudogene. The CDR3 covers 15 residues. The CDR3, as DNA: TGCACCAGCAGCCGGGGGGGCCTAGCCAAAAACATTCAGTACTTC. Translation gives CTSSRGGLAKNIQYF.

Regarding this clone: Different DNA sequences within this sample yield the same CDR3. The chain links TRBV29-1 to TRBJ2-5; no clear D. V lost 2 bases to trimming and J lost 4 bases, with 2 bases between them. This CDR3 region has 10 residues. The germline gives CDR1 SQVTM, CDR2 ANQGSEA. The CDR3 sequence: CSVERETQYF. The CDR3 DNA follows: TGCAGCGTTGAACGAGAGACCCAGTACTTC.

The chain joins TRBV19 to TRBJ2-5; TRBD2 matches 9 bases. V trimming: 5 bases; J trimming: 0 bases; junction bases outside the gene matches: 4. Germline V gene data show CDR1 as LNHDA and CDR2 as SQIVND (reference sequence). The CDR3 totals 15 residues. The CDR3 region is CASSSTSGYQETQYF. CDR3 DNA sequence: TGTGCCAGTAGTTCGACTAGCGGTTACCAAGAGACCCAGTACTTC.

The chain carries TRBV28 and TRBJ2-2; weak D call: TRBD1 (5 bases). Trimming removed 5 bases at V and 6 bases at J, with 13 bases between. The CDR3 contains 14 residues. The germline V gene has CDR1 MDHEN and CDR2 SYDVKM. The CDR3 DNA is TGTGCCAGCAGTCCTCCAGGGTTTTCCGGGGAGCTGTTTTTT. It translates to CASSPPGFSGELFF.